This T cell receptor (beta chain) was identified during a study of CXCR3-negative and CXCR3-positive naive CD8 T cells. Study-level points and caveats: Fresh PBMCs served for most assays, and CXCR3 expression fell partially after cryopreservation. CXCR3-positive naive cells had TRB CDR3s that were more hydrophobic than CXCR3-negative naive cells had. TRB CDR3 properties were used to infer TCR strength, and surface CD5 was comparable between naive subsets.

The germline gives CDR1 MNHNS, CDR2 SASEGT. This CDR3 comprises 15 residues. Comments on this clonotype: Its antigen remains unknown.

The authors prepared UMI-labeled TRB cDNA libraries by 5' RACE. TCRdb reprocessed the 5' RACE reads and keeps a single row for each CDR3 protein, giving no DNA. The listing contains 84,000 or so distinct CDR3 sequences. The J gene is TRBJ2-7, the V gene TRBV6-1; the TRBD1 assignment by TCRdb is unverifiable without DNA. Sequences were obtained from naive CXCR3+ CD8+ T cells from blood. The subset was: CD45RO-CCR7+CD27+CD95- naive CD8+ T cells expressing CXCR3 (TNR3+). The source of this sequence is a human donor in good health. Some clones in this sample may be carry-over from other donors' samples. CDR3 residues: CASSAGGLSPYEQYF.